This T cell receptor beta chain was profiled in a study of post-analysis software for immune sequencing data. Across the study: Courses of disease covered relapsing-remitting, secondary progressive and progressive-relapsing multiple sclerosis. Study observations and caveats: F measure grouped same-batch samples tightly together. Normalized Chao1 diversity was significantly reduced in patients versus controls.

This clonotype was counted only a few times. Its antigen remains unidentified. Each TCR beta cDNA library carried unique molecular identifiers. Via MiXCR, TCRdb re-called the PCR reads, giving one row per CDR3 protein. The sample includes fewer than 850,000 distinct CDR3 sequences, about 45% seen only once; the top ten take around 4.7%. The receptor was isolated from a girl aged 5-17 years with multiple sclerosis. The sample was blood.

The CDR3 loop is CASSLERTGDSPLHF. CDR3 bases: TGTGCCAGCAGCTTAGAGCGGACAGGAGATTCACCCCTCCACTTT. The chain carries TRBV13 and TRBJ1-6; 7 positions match TRBD1. CDR3 length: 15 residues. Per germline, CDR1 PRHDT and CDR2 FYEKMQ (reference sequence). V shed 1 base, J shed 8 bases, and the junction held 5 bases outside the gene matches.